These 14 T cell receptor beta chains share one sample of origin, sequenced in a study of response to subunit inactivated influenza vaccine. In TCRdb, the RT-PCR reads were re-called with MiXCR into one record per CDR3 protein. Here the sample spans a few hundred thousand distinct CDR3 sequences, about 14% being singletons. The sequencing used PBMCs from blood, collected roughly 12 days after vaccination. These receptor sequences come from a man between 50 and 59 years old who received an inactivated influenza vaccine.

The chain recombines TRBV12-3 or TRBV12-4 with TRBJ2-5; tentative D call: TRBD2 (5 bases). V was trimmed by 6 bases and J by 5 bases, leaving 13 bases between them. The CDR3 has 13 amino acids. The CDR3 loop is CASRSRREETQYF. The CDR3 nucleotides read TGTGCCAGCAGATCCAGAAGGGAGGAGACCCAGTACTTC.

This clonotype was seen repeatedly, ten times or more. This sequence joins TRBV11-2 and TRBJ2-1; D might be TRBD2 (5 bases). The germline gives CDR1 SGHAT, CDR2 FQNNGV. The CDR3 spans 15 residues. V lost 8 bases and J 3 bases, leaving 17 bases between the germline ends. In DNA form, the CDR3 reads TGTGCCAGCTCGGGGTCGGCTACCTTCTACAATGAGCAGTTCTTC. Amino acids: CASSGSATFYNEQFF. The full variable domain, completed using reference TRBV11-2 and TRBJ2-1, is EAGVAQSPRYKIIEKRQSVAFWCNPISGHATLYWYQQILGQGPKLLIQFQNNGVVDDSQLPKDRFSAERLKGVDSTLKIQPAKLEDSAVYLCASSGSATFYNEQFFGPGTRLTVL.

This clonotype was picked up a small number of times. CDR3 sequence (DNA): TGCGCCAGCAGCTTGGGCGGGAGGGCGGCGGTAAACATTCAGTACTTC. Amino acids: CASSLGGRAAVNIQYF. V usage is TRBV5-1 and J usage is TRBJ2-4; 9 bases fit TRBD2. The CDR3 has 16 amino acids. V was pared by 0 bases and J by 6 bases, with 7 bases of the junction left unmatched. Germline V gene sequence: CDR1 SGHRS, CDR2 YFSETQ. The full variable domain, rest sourced from reference TRBV5-1 and TRBJ2-4, is KAGVTQTPRYLIKTRGQQVTLSCSPISGHRSVSWYQQTPGQGLQFLFEYFSETQRNKGNFPGRFSGRQFSNSRSEMNVSTLELGDSALYLCASSLGGRAAVNIQYFGAGTRLSVL.

The V gene is TRBV3-1, the J gene TRBJ1-1; no reliable D call. The germline V gene has CDR1 LGHDT and CDR2 YNNKEL (reference sequence). CDR3 size: 14 residues. The V end was cut by 0 bases, the J end by 5 bases, with 10 bases between. CDR3 coding DNA: TGTGCCAGCAGCCAAGAAGGGAGTCGGACTGAAGCTTTCTTT. Protein product: CASSQEGSRTEAFF.

This chain joins TRBV20-1 and TRBJ1-6; 7 positions match TRBD1. Germline V gene data show CDR1 as DFQATT and CDR2 as SNEGSKA (reference sequence). V was clipped by 5 bases and J by 13 bases; unmatched bases: 20. This CDR3 contains 16 residues. CDR3 protein: CSAPGVWTGASGPLHF. CDR3 DNA: TGCAGTGCTCCAGGGGTCTGGACAGGCGCCTCCGGGCCCCTCCACTTT.

The chain recombines TRBV12-3 or TRBV12-4 with TRBJ2-3, with TRBD2 identical over 7 bases. The V and J ends lost 7 bases and 1 base, in that order; junction bases with no gene match: 5. CDR3 length: 14 residues. CDR3 protein: CASTWGGGTDTQYF. The CDR3 DNA reads TGTGCCAGCACCTGGGGGGGGGGCACAGATACGCAGTATTTT.

A few counts support this clonotype. This rearrangement joins TRBV6-2 or TRBV6-3 to TRBJ1-1; 9 nucleotides align to TRBD1. The junction had 4 bases not matched to a gene; V was cut back by 2 bases and J by 0 bases. This CDR3 contains 16 residues. The germline gives CDR1 MNHEY, CDR2 SVGEGT. Here the CDR3 DNA reads TGTGCCAGCAGTTACGAACAGGGGGCGGTGAACACTGAAGCTTTCTTT. This encodes CASSYEQGAVNTEAFF.

The rearrangement uses TRBV30 and TRBJ2-1; no firm D call. There are 16 residues in the CDR3. V gave up 4 bases and J gave up 0 bases, with 16 bases separating them. The V gene's germline CDR1 is GTSNPN and CDR2 SVGIG (reference sequence). CDR3 protein: CAWTRRMSSSYNEQFF. For the CDR3, the DNA is TGTGCCTGGACCCGTCGGATGTCAAGCTCCTACAATGAGCAGTTCTTC. The full variable domain, with the rest looked up from reference TRBV30 and TRBJ2-1, is SQTIHQWPATLVQPVGSPLSLECTVEGTSNPNLYWYRQAAGRGLQLLFYSVGIGQISSEVPQNLSASRPQDRQFILSSKKLLLSDSGFYLCAWTRRMSSSYNEQFFGPGTRLTVL.

In this sample, this clonotype turned up a few times. The chain employs TRBV4-3 and TRBJ1-2; D is uncertain. Trimming left V 0 bases short and J 5 bases short, with 10 bases between. This CDR3 has 14 residues. Germline CDR1 and CDR2: LGHNA and YSLEER. The CDR3 coding sequence is TGCGCCAGCAGCCAAGACCGGCAGGAGTATGGCTACACCTTC. Protein: CASSQDRQEYGYTF.

This rearrangement joins TRBV28 to TRBJ2-4; TRBD2 matches 7 bases. V lost 6 bases, J lost 8 bases, and 7 bases stayed unmatched. The germline CDR1 and CDR2 sequences are MDHEN and SYDVKM. The CDR3 runs 13 residues. As DNA, the CDR3 is TGTGCCAGCAGCCCGGGACTAAAAGACATTCAGTACTTC. It encodes CASSPGLKDIQYF.

The chain combines TRBV20-1 with TRBJ2-1, with TRBD1 as a possible D gene (7 bases). CDR3 length equals 13 residues. V was trimmed by 6 bases and J by 4 bases, leaving 13 bases between them. The germline CDR1 and CDR2 sequences are DFQATT and SNEGSKA (reference sequence). CDR3 coding DNA: TGCAGTGCGCGGGACAGCCAGTACAATGAGCAGTTCTTC. It translates to CSARDSQYNEQFF.

This clonotype was observed a handful of times. The V gene is TRBV7-2, the J gene TRBJ2-5, with 7 bases that match TRBD1. The CDR3 is 13 amino acids. In germline, CDR1 is SGHTA, CDR2 FQGNSA. J lost 4 bases, V lost 5 bases, and 4 bases had no gene match. The CDR3 sequence: CASSHRDRETQYF. CDR3 sequence (DNA): TGTGCCAGCAGCCACCGGGACAGAGAGACCCAGTACTTC.

This clonotype has more than one count but fewer than ten. This chain uses TRBV30 with TRBJ1-5; the match to TRBD1 covers 10 bases. Trimming cost V 3 bases and J 6 bases; bases outside gene matches: 8. The length of the CDR3 is 15 residues. Germline V gene data show CDR1 as GTSNPN and CDR2 as SVGIG (reference sequence). CDR3 in DNA: TGTGCCTGGAGCAATGACAGGGGGCTGGGTCAGCCCCAGCATTTT. This encodes CAWSNDRGLGQPQHF.

The CDR3 DNA sequence: TGTGCCAGCAGTTACTCCCTGGGACAGGGATCAGGCGGGGAGCTGTTTTTT. Its protein product is CASSYSLGQGSGGELFF. The chain uses TRBV6-2 or TRBV6-3 and TRBJ2-2, with TRBD1 matching 9 bases. The V segment lost 0 bases and the J segment 7 bases; nucleotides outside the gene matches: 9. CDR3 length equals 17 residues. The germline V gene encodes CDR1 MNHEY and CDR2 SVGEGT.